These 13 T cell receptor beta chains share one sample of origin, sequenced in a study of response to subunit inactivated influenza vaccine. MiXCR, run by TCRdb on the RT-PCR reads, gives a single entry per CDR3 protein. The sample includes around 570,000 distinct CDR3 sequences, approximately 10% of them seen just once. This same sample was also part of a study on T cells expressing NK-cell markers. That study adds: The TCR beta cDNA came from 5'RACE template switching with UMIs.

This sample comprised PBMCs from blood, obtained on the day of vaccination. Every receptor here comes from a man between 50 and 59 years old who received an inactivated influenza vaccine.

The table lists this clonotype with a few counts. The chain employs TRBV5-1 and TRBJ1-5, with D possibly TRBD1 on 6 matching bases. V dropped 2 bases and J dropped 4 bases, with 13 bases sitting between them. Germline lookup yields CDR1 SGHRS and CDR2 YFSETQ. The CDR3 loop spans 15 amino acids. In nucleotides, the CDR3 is TGCGCCAGCAGCTTTGGGCCGACAGGAAATCAGCCCCAGCATTTT. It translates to CASSFGPTGNQPQHF.

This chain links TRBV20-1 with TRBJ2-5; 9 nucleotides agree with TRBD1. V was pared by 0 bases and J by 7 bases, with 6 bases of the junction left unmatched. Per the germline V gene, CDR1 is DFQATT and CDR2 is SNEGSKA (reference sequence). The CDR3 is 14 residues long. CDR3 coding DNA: TGCAGTGCTAGAGATACGGGACAGGGCGGGACCCAGTACTTC. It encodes CSARDTGQGGTQYF.

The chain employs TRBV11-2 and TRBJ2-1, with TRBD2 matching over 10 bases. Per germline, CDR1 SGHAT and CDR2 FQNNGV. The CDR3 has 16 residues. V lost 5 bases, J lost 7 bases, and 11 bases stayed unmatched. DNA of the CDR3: TGTGCCAGCAGCCGACGTCGAACTAGCGGGGTAAATGAGCAGTTCTTC. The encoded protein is CASSRRRTSGVNEQFF.

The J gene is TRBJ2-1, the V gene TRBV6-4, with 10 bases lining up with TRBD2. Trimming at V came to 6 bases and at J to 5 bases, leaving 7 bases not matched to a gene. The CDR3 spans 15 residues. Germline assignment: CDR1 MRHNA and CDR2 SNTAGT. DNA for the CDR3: TGTGCCAGCAGCCCCCTAGCGGGGGCCAACAATGAGCAGTTCTTC. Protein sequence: CASSPLAGANNEQFF.

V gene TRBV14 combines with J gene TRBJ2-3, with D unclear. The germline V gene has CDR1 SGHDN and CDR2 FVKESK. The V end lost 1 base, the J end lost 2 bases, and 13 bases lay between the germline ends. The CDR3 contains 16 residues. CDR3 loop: CASSQVVGPSTDTQYF. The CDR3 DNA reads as TGTGCCAGCAGCCAAGTGGTCGGGCCTTCCACAGATACGCAGTATTTT.

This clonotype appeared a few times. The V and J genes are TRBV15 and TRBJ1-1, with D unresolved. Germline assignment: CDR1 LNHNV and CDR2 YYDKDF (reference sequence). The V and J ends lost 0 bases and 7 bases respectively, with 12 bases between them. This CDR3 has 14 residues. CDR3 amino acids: CATSRDYGASEAFF. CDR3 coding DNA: TGTGCCACCAGCAGAGATTACGGAGCGAGTGAAGCTTTCTTT.

CDR3 protein: CASSQDPGRGNIQYF. The CDR3 DNA follows: TGCGCCAGCAGCCAAGATCCGGGCAGGGGAAACATTCAGTACTTC. V gene TRBV4-3 combines with J gene TRBJ2-4; D is possibly TRBD1 (6 bases). The germline V gene has CDR1 LGHNA and CDR2 YSLEER. This CDR3 spans 15 amino acids. The V gene lost 0 bases and the J gene lost 6 bases, with 12 bases spanning the gap.

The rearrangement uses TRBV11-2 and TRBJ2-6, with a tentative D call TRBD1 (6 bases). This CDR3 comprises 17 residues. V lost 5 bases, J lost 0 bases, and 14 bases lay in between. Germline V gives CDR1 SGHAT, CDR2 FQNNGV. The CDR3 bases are TGTGCCAGCAGCCCCCATTGGACAGACTCTGGGGCCAACGTCCTGACTTTC. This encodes CASSPHWTDSGANVLTF.

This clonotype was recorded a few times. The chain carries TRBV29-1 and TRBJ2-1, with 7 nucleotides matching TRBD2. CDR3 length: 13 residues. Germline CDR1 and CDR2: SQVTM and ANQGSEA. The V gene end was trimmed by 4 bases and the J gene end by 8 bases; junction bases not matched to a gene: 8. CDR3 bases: TGCAGCGTTGCCCTGCGGGGAGGGCATGAGCAGTTCTTC. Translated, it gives CSVALRGGHEQFF.

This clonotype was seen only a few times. In nucleotides, the CDR3 is TGTGCCAGCTCACCACGGGGTAGCAATGAAAAACTGTTTTTT. Amino acids: CASSPRGSNEKLFF. This chain uses TRBV18 with TRBJ1-4, with D uncertain. The length of the CDR3 is 14 residues. Trimming shortened V by 1 base and J by 5 bases, and 8 bases separated the two germline ends. The germline V gene has CDR1 KGHSH and CDR2 LQKENI.

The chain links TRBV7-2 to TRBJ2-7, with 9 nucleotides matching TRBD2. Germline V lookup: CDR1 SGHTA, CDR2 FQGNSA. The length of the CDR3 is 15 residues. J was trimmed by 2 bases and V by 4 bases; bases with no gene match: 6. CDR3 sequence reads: CASSSKAGGTYEQYF. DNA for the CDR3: TGTGCCAGCAGCTCAAAAGCGGGAGGAACCTACGAGCAGTACTTC.

The CDR3 region has the DNA TGTGCCAGCAGTCCAAACAGGGTAAACACTGAAGCTTTCTTT. Its protein product is CASSPNRVNTEAFF. The chain recombines TRBV12-3 or TRBV12-4 with TRBJ1-1, with TRBD1 as a possible D gene (6 bases). The CDR3 runs to 14 residues. V lost 5 bases and J lost 2, with 12 bases in between.

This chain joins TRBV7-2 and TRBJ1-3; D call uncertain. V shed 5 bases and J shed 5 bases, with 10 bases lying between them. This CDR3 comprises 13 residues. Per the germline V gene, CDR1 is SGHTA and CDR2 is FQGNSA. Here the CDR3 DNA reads TGTGCCAGCAGCCCCCGCGGCCGAAACACCATATATTTT. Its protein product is CASSPRGRNTIYF. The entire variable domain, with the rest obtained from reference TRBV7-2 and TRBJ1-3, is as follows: GAGVSQSPSNKVTEKGKDVELRCDPISGHTALYWYRQSLGQGLEFLIYFQGNSAPDKSGLPSDRFSAERTGGSVSTLTIQRTQQEDSAVYLCASSPRGRNTIYFGEGSWLTVV.